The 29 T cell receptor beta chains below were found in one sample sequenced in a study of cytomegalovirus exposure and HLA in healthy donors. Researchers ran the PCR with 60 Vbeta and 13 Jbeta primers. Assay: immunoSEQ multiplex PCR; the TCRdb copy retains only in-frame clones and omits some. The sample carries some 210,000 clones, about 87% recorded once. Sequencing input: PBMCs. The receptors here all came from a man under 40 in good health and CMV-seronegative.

The CDR3 sequence: CASSYSGGAGTDTQYF. CDR3 bases: TGTGCCAGCAGTTACTCGGGGGGGGCGGGCACAGATACGCAGTATTTT. This rearrangement joins TRBV6-5 to TRBJ2-3, with D maybe TRBD2 (7 bases). Germline lookup yields CDR1 MNHEY and CDR2 SVGAGI. With 0 bases removed from V and 1 base from J, the gap between germline ends came to 11 bases. The CDR3 consists of 16 residues.

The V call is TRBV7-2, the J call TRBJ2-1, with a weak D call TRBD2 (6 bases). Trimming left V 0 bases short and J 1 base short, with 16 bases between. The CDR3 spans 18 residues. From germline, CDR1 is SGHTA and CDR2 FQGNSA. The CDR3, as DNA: TGTGCCAGCAGCTTAGCTCGGAGGGGCCCTATTTCCTACAATGAGCAGTTCTTC. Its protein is CASSLARRGPISYNEQFF.

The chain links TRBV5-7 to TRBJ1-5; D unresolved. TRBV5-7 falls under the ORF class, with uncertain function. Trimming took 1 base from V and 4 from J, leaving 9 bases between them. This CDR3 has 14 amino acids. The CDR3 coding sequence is TGTGCCAGCAGCTTGCCGTCGGGGAATCAGCCCCAGCATTTT. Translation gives CASSLPSGNQPQHF.

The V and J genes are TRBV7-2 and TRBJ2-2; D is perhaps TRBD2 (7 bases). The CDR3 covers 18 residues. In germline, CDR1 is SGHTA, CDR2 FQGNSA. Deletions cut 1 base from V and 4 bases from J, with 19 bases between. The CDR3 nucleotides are TGTGCCAGCAGCTTAGGGAGCAGGGGATCTAGCGGCACCGGGGAGCTGTTTTTT. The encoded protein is CASSLGSRGSSGTGELFF.

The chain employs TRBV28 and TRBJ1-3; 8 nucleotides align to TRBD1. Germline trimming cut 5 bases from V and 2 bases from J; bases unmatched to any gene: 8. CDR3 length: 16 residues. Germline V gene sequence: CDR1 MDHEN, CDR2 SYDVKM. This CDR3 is CASSPPLQGAGNTIYF. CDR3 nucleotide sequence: TGTGCCAGCAGTCCCCCCCTACAGGGGGCTGGAAACACCATATATTTT.

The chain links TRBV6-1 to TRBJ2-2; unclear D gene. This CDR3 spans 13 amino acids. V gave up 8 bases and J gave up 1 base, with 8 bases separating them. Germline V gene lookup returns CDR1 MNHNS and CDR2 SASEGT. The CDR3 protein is CASRSGNTGELFF. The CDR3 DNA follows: TGTGCCAGCCGATCAGGGAACACCGGGGAGCTGTTTTTT.

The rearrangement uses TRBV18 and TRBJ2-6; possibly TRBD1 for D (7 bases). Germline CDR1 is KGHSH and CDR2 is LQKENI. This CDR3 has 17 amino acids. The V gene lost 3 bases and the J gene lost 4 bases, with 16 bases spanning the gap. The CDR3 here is CASSPAGGPLGANVLTF. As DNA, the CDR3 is TGTGCCAGCTCACCGGCAGGGGGGCCGTTGGGGGCCAACGTCCTGACTTTC.

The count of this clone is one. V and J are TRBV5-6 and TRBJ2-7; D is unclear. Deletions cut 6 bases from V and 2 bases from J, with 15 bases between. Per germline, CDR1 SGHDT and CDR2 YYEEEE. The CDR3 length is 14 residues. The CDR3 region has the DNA TGTGCCAGCACCTCCCCCTCGGTTCCCTACGAGCAGTACTTC. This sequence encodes CASTSPSVPYEQYF.

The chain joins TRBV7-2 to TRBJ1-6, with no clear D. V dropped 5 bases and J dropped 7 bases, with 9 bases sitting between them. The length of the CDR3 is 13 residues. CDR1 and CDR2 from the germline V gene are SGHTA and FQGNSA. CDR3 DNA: TGTGCCAGCAGCCGCGAATTCAATTCACCCCTCCACTTT. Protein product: CASSREFNSPLHF. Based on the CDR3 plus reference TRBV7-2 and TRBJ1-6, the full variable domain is GAGVSQSPSNKVTEKGKDVELRCDPISGHTALYWYRQSLGQGLEFLIYFQGNSAPDKSGLPSDRFSAERTGGSVSTLTIQRTQQEDSAVYLCASSREFNSPLHFGNGTRLTVT.

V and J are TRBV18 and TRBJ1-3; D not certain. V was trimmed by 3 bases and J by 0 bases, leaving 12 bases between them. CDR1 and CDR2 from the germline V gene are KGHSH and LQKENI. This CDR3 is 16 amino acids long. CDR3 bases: TGTGCCAGCTCACCGTCCACTAGGGACTCTGGAAACACCATATATTTT. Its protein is CASSPSTRDSGNTIYF.

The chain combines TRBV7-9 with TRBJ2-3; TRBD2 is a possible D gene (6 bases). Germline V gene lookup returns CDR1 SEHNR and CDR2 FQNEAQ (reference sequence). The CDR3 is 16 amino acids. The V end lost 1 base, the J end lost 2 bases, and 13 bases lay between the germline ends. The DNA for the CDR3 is TGTGCCAGCAGCTTAGTTCGGGGGAGACACACAGATACGCAGTATTTT. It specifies CASSLVRGRHTDTQYF.

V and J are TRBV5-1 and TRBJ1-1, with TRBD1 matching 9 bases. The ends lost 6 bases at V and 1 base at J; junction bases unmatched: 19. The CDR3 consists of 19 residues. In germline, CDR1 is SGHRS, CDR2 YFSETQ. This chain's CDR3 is CASKSAGTGRLTQNTEAFF. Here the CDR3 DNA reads TGCGCCAGCAAATCCGCCGGGACAGGGCGATTAACCCAGAACACTGAAGCTTTCTTT.

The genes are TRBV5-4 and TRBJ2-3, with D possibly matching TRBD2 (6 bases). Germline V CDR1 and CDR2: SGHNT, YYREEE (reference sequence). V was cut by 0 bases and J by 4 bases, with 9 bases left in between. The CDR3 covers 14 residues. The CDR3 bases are TGTGCCAGCAGCTTGGCCGGCGGGGCAGATACGCAGTATTTT. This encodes CASSLAGGADTQYF.

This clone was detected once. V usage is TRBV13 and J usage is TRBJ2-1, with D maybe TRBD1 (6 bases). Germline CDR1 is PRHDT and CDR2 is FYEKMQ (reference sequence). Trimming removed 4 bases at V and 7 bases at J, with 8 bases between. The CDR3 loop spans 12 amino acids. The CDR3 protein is CASSSTGNEQFF. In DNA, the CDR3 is TGTGCCAGCAGCTCTACAGGGAATGAGCAGTTCTTC.

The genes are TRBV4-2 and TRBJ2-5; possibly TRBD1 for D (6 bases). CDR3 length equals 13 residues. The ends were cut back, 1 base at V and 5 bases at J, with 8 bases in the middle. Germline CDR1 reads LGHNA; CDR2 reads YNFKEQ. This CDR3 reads CASSQGTGETQYF. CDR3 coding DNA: TGTGCCAGCAGCCAAGGCACAGGGGAGACCCAGTACTTC.

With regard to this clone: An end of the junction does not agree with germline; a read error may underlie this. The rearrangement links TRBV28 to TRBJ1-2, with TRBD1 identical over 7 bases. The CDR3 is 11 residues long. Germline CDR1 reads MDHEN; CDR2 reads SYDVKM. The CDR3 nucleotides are TGTGCCAGCAGCGACAGGGTTCGCTACATCTTC. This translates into CASSDRVRYIF.

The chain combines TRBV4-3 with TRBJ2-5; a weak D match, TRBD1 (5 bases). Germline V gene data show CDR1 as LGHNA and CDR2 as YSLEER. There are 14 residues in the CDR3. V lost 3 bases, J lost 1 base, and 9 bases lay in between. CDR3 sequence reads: CASSQRQLQETQYF. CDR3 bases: TGCGCCAGCAGCCAGAGACAGCTCCAAGAGACCCAGTACTTC.

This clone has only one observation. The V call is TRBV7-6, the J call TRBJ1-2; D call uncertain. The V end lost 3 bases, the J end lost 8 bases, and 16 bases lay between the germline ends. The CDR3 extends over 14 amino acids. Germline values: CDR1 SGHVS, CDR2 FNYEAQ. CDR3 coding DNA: TGTGCCAGCAGCTTGGACTCGGCTCTACCCGGCTACACCTTC. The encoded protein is CASSLDSALPGYTF.

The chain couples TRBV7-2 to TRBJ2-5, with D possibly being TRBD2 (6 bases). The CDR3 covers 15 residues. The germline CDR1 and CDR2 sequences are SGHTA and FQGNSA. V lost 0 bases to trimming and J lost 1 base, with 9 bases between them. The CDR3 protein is CASSLAGGVQETQYF. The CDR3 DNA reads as TGTGCCAGCAGCTTAGCGGGAGGAGTCCAAGAGACCCAGTACTTC. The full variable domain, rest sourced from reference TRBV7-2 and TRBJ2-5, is GAGVSQSPSNKVTEKGKDVELRCDPISGHTALYWYRQSLGQGLEFLIYFQGNSAPDKSGLPSDRFSAERTGGSVSTLTIQRTQQEDSAVYLCASSLAGGVQETQYFGPGTRLLVL.

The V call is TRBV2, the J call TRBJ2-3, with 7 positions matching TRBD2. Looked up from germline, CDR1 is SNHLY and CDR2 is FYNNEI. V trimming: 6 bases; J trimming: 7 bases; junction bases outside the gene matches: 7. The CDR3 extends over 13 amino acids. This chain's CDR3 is CASRSGIGNTQYF. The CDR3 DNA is TGTGCCAGCAGAAGCGGGATTGGAAATACGCAGTATTTT. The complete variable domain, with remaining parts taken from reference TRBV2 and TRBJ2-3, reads EPEVTQTPSHQVTQMGQEVILRCVPISNHLYFYWYRQILGQKVEFLVSFYNNEISEKSEIFDDQFSVERPDGSNFTLKIRSTKLEDSAMYFCASRSGIGNTQYFGPGTRLTVL.

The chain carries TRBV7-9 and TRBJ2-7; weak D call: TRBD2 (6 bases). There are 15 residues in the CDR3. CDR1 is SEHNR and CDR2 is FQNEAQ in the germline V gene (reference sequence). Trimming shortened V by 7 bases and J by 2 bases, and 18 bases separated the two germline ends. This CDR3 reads CASTDRGTGPYEQYF. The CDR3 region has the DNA TGTGCCAGCACCGACCGCGGGACTGGTCCCTACGAGCAGTACTTC.

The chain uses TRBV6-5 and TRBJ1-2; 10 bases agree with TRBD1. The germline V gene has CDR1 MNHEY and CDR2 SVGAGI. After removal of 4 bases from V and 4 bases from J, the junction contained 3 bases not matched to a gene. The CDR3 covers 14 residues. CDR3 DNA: TGTGCCAGCAGTTCGACAGGGGGCGGCTATGGCTACACCTTC. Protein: CASSSTGGGYGYTF.

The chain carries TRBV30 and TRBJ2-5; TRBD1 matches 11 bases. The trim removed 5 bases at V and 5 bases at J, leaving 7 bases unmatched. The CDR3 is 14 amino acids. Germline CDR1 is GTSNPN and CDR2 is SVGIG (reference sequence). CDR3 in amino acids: CAWFGQGARETQYF. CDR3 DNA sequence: TGTGCCTGGTTCGGACAGGGGGCACGGGAGACCCAGTACTTC.

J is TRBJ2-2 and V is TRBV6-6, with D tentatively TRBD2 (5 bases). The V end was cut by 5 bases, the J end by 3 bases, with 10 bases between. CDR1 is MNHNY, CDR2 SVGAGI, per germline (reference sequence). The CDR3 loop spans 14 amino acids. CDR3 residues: CASSPGLYTGELFF. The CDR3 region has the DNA TGTGCCAGCAGTCCTGGACTGTACACCGGGGAGCTGTTTTTT.

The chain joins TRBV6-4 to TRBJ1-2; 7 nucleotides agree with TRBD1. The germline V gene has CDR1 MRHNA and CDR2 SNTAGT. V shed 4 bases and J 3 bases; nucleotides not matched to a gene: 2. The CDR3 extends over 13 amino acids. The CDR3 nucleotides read TGTGCCAGCAGTGGCGACAGGGACTATGGCTACACCTTC. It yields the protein CASSGDRDYGYTF.

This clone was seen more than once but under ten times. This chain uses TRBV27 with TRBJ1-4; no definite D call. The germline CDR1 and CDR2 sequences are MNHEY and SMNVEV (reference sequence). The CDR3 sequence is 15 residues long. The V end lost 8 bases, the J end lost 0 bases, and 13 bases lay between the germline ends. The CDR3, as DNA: TGTGCCAGCGGTGTGAACGGTGCAACTAATGAAAAACTGTTTTTT. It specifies CASGVNGATNEKLFF.

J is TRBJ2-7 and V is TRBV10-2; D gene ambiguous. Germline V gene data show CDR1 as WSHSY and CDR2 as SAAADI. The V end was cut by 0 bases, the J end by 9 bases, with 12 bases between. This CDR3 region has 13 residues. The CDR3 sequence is CASSESRLVGQYF. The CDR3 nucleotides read TGCGCCAGCAGTGAGTCGAGATTAGTTGGGCAGTACTTC.

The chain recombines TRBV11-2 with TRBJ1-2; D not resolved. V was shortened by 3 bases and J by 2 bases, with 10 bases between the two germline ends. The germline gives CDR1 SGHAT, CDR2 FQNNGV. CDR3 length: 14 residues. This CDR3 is CASSLIGLNYGYTF. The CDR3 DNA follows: TGTGCCAGCAGCTTGATCGGACTAAACTATGGCTACACCTTC.

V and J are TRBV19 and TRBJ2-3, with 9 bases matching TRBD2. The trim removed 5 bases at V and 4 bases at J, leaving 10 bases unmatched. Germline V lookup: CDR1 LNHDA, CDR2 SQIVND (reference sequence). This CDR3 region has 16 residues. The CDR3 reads CASSLRVAGESDTQYF. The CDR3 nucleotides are TGTGCCAGTAGTCTCCGGGTAGCGGGGGAGTCAGATACGCAGTATTTT.